These 4 T cell receptor beta chains were sequenced from one sample in a study of CXCR3-negative and CXCR3-positive naive CD8 T cells. UMI labels and 5' RACE were used to prepare the TRB cDNA libraries. One entry per CDR3 protein, without DNA, is what TCRdb gives after re-calling the 5' RACE reads. This sample's clone table lists 55,000 to 75,000 distinct CDR3 sequences. Study-level findings and limits: CXCR3-expressing naive cells carried TRB CDR3s more hydrophobic than those of CXCR3-negative naive cells.

Antigens of these TCRs are unknown. Sequenced: naive CXCR3+ CD8+ T cells from blood. Noted subset: CD45RO-CCR7+CD27+CD95- naive CD8+ T cells expressing CXCR3 (TNR3+). Receptors were obtained from a human donor in good health. Some clones in this sample may be carry-over from other donors' samples.

The chain combines TRBV7-2 with TRBJ2-4. Germline V CDR1 and CDR2: SGHTA, FQGNSA. This CDR3 comprises 13 residues. CDR3 in amino acids: CASSFRLGNIQYF.

The chain links TRBV6-6 to TRBJ2-3; the TCRdb call, TRBD1, lacks DNA for checking. The CDR3 consists of 15 residues. CDR1 is MNHNY and CDR2 is SVGAGI in the germline V gene (reference sequence). This CDR3 reads CASSYRSGAVDTQYF.

The V call is TRBV6-2 or TRBV6-3, the J call TRBJ2-3; TCRdb picks TRBD2, but there is no DNA to check that call. The CDR3 has 19 residues. CDR1 is MNHEY and CDR2 is SVGEGT in the germline V gene. The CDR3 sequence is CASSSLKHGTSGYTDTQYF.

The chain is built from TRBV19 and TRBJ2-1; TCRdb selects TRBD2, and the lack of DNA leaves this call unchecked. The CDR3 is 11 residues long. Germline V gene sequence: CDR1 LNHDA, CDR2 SQIVND (reference sequence). This CDR3 is CASGTPGLRFF.